The 11 T cell receptor beta chains presented below share a single source sample, sequenced in a study of CD8+ T cells in alopecia areata (dated by TCRdb to 2016 to 2018). To prepare the library, the immunoSEQ multiplex PCR assay was applied. For TCR sequencing, RNA was extracted from every sample and reverse transcribed into cDNA to serve as template. TCRdb's version of the immuneACCESS table is confined to in-frame rearrangements and falls short of the full clone set. An unresolved V gene accounts for under half of the shortfall where checked; the remainder is of unknown origin. The sample table holds a few hundred thousand clones, of which less than 75% were seen once. The top ten clonotypes cover roughly 1.5% of the sample. The time point label for this specimen denotes: approximately 4 weeks on oral tofacitinib. The treatment or condition label here, explained by the study, means: oral pan-JAK inhibitor, 5-10 mg twice daily.

Source: CD4+ T cells sorted from blood, taken at week 4, from a patient treated with tofacitinib. The receptors derive from a human donor with alopecia areata.

V and J are TRBV2 and TRBJ2-7; a weak D match, TRBD2 (6 bases). Germline-derived CDR1 and CDR2 are SNHLY and FYNNEI. The ends were cut back, 3 bases at V and 0 bases at J, with 12 bases in the middle. CDR3 length: 15 amino acids. Written as DNA, the CDR3 is TGTGCCAGCAGTGATAAGCGGGCCAACTCCTACGAGCAGTACTTC. It specifies CASSDKRANSYEQYF.

This clone has only a few counts. The genes are TRBV10-2 and TRBJ2-3; D ambiguous. The CDR3 has 12 residues. Looked up from germline, CDR1 is WSHSY and CDR2 is SAAADI. Trimming left V 6 bases short and J 9 bases short, with 13 bases between. CDR3: CASSPDQITQYF. Written as DNA, the CDR3 is TGCGCCAGCAGCCCAGATCAGATAACGCAGTATTTT.

The V call is TRBV29-1, the J call TRBJ1-3; D uncertain. V was clipped by 5 bases and J by 2 bases, with 4 bases between them. Germline V gene lookup returns CDR1 SQVTM and CDR2 ANQGSEA. CDR3 length: 11 amino acids. CDR3 loop: CSVNPGNTIYF. CDR3 coding DNA: TGCAGCGTTAATCCTGGAAACACCATATATTTT.

This clone has a handful of counts. The V gene is TRBV7-2, the J gene TRBJ2-5, with D possibly matching TRBD2 (6 bases). The germline gives CDR1 SGHTA, CDR2 FQGNSA. The CDR3 totals 14 residues. V lost 5 bases, J lost 5 bases, and 15 bases lay in between. CDR3 sequence: CASSPTWRGETQYF. CDR3 coding DNA: TGTGCCAGCAGCCCAACTTGGAGGGGCGAGACCCAGTACTTC.

The chain employs TRBV5-6 and TRBJ1-1; tentatively, D is TRBD1 (5 bases). There are 15 residues in the CDR3. Per the germline V gene, CDR1 is SGHDT and CDR2 is YYEEEE. Trimming took 4 bases from V and 0 from J, leaving 13 bases between them. In DNA form, the CDR3 reads TGTGCCAGCAGCATTGACAGACGAATGAACACTGAAGCTTTCTTT. Encoded protein: CASSIDRRMNTEAFF.

The genes are TRBV2 and TRBJ2-4, with D perhaps given as TRBD1 or TRBD2 (5 bases each). Germline CDR1 SNHLY, CDR2 FYNNEI. This CDR3 spans 11 amino acids. The V gene lost 9 bases and the J gene lost 5 bases, with 8 bases spanning the gap. The CDR3 coding sequence is TGTGCCAGTCAGGGAGAAAACATTCAGTACTTC. This encodes CASQGENIQYF.

The V call is TRBV28, the J call TRBJ1-5; TRBD1 matches 10 bases. The V gene end was trimmed by 6 bases and the J gene end by 6 bases; junction bases not matched to a gene: 2. Germline V lookup: CDR1 MDHEN, CDR2 SYDVKM. The CDR3 length is 13 residues. CDR3 amino acids: CASRGQGSQPQHF. In nucleotides, the CDR3 is TGTGCCAGCAGGGGACAGGGGAGTCAGCCCCAGCATTTT.

This sequence joins TRBV9 and TRBJ2-5; D may be TRBD1 (5 bases). This CDR3 has 14 residues. CDR1 is SGDLS, CDR2 YYNGEE, per germline. Trimming took off 0 bases at V and 5 bases at J, with 11 bases between the two ends. CDR3 amino acids: CASSVGQGRETQYF. In nucleotides, the CDR3 is TGTGCCAGCAGCGTAGGCCAGGGAAGGGAGACCCAGTACTTC.

There are a few counts of this clone. J is TRBJ1-2 and V is TRBV25-1; TRBD1 is a possible D gene (5 bases). The ends were cut back, 6 bases at V and 4 bases at J, with 21 bases in the middle. Looked up from germline, CDR1 is MGHDK and CDR2 is SYGVNS. This CDR3 has 16 residues. The CDR3 DNA reads TGTGCCAGCAGCCCCCTATCCAGACAGCCTCTCTATGGCTACACCTTC. The encoded protein is CASSPLSRQPLYGYTF.

The V and J genes are TRBV27 and TRBJ1-6; 7 nucleotides agree with TRBD1. The J segment lost 6 bases and the V segment lost 4 bases, leaving 6 bases of the junction unmatched. CDR1 and CDR2 from the germline V gene are MNHEY and SMNVEV (reference sequence). This CDR3 has 15 amino acids. As DNA, the CDR3 is TGTGCCAGCAGTTCTTCTTGGGACAGTAATTCACCCCTCCACTTT. This translates into CASSSSWDSNSPLHF.

The gene calls are TRBV30 and TRBJ1-5; D is possibly TRBD1 (5 bases). V lost 7 bases to trimming and J lost 2 bases, with 18 bases between them. Germline V lookup: CDR1 GTSNPN, CDR2 SVGIG (reference sequence). The CDR3 spans 15 residues. The CDR3 loop is CASSWGGEGNQPQHF. Written as DNA, the CDR3 is TGTGCCTCCTCTTGGGGGGGTGAAGGCAATCAGCCCCAGCATTTT.